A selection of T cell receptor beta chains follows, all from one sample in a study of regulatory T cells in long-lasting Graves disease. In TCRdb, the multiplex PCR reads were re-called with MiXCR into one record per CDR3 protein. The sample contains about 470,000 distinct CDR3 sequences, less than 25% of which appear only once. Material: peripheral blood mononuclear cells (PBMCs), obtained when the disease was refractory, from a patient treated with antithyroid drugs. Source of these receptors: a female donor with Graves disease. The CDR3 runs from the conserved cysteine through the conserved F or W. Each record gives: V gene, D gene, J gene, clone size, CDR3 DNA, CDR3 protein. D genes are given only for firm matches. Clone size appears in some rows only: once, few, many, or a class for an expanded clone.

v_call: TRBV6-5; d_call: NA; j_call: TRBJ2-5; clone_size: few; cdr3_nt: TGTGCCAGCAGTTACTCGAGGCAGGGCGATGTGGAGACCCAGTACTTC; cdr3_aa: CASSYSRQGDVETQYF
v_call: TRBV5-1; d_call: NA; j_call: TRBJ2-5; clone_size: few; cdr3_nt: TGCGCCAGCAGCTCCCTAGACGTGACCCTTCAAGAGACCCAGTACTTC; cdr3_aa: CASSSLDVTLQETQYF
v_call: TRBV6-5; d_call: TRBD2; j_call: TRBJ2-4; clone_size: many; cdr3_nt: TGTGCCAGCAGTTCCTCGGGACTAGCGGGAGCTAGAAACATTCAGTACTTC; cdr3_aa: CASSSSGLAGARNIQYF
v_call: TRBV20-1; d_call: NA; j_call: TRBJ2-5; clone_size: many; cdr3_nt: TGCAGTGCTAGGCATCTGTGGCAAATTCAGTACCAAGAGACCCAGTACTTC; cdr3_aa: CSARHLWQIQYQETQYF
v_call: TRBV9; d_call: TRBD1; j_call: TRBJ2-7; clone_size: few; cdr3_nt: TGTGCCAGCAGCTCGGGATCCCGAGACAGGGTAAACGAGCAGTACTTC; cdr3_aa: CASSSGSRDRVNEQYF
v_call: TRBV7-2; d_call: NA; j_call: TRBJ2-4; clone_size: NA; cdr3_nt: TGTGCCAGCAGCTTAGTCGCTGGAAGCTCCGGGGGAGCCAAAAACATTCAGTACTTC; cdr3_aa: CASSLVAGSSGGAKNIQYF
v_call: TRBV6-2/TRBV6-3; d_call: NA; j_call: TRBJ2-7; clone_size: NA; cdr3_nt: TGTGCCAGCACTAAGGGACTTAGAGACTACGAGCAGTACTTC; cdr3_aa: CASTKGLRDYEQYF
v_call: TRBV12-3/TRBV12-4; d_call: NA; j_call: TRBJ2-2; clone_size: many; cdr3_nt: TGTGCCAGCAGTTTAGTTCTAACAGGAAGGACCGGGGAGCTGTTTTTT; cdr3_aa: CASSLVLTGRTGELFF
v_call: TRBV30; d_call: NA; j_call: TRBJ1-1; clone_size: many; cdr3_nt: TGTGCCTGGAGTGTACTATGGGGTGACACTGAAGCTTTCTTT; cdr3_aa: CAWSVLWGDTEAFF
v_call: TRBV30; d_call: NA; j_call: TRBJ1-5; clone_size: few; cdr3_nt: TGTGCCTGGGGGCAGGCAGCTGGACATCAGCATTTT; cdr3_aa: CAWGQAAGHQHF
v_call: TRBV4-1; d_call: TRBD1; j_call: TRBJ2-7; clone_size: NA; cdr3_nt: TGCGCCAGCAGGGGACAGGGGTCGGGCGAGCAGTACTTC; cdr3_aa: CASRGQGSGEQYF
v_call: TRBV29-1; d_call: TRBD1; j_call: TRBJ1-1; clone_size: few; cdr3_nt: TGCAGCGTGCGGACAGGGACTAACACTGAAGCTTTCTTT; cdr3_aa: CSVRTGTNTEAFF
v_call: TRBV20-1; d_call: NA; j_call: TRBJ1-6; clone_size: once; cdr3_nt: TGCAGTGCTTATTCGGGAGGGGCGCAAGGATCACCCCTCCACTTT; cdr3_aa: CSAYSGGAQGSPLHF
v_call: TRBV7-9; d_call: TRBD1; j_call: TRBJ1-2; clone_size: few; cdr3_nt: TGTGCCAGCAGCTTAGTGGGACAGCCCGGCTACACCTTC; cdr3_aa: CASSLVGQPGYTF
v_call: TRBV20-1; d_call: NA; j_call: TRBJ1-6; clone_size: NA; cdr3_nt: TGCAGTGCTCCCTCTTTCTCCCTAAATTCACCCCTCCACTTT; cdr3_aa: CSAPSFSLNSPLHF
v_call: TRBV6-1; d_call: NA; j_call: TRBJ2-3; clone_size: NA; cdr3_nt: TGTGCCAGCAGAGATGATTTTAACGGGTATACGCAGTATTTT; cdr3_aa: CASRDDFNGYTQYF
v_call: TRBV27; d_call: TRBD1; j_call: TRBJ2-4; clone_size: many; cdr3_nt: TGTGCCAGCAGTTTAGGGACAGCCGAGGCCAAAAACATTCAGTACTTC; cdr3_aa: CASSLGTAEAKNIQYF
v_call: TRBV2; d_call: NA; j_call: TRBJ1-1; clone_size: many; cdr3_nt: TGTGCCAGCAGTCCCGGGGTGGCGAACACTGAAGCTTTCTTT; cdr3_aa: CASSPGVANTEAFF